This TCR beta chain derives from a study of T cell responses to AZD1222 COVID-19 vaccine. Study context: Recipients boosted at about 4 weeks or about 12 weeks are pooled. Study outcomes and limitations: Spike regions recognized by vaccine-associated CD4 TCRs spanned the protein, led by 160-218 and 743-854. Repertoires were sampled only after the peak T cell response. Clonal diversity was possibly underestimated, and the donors were mostly white British, with more females.

Trimming removed 6 bases at V and 3 bases at J, with 5 bases between. CDR1 is SGHTA and CDR2 is FQGTGA in the germline V gene. The CDR3 is 11 residues long. Repertoires were generated with immunoSEQ multiplex PCR, while TCRdb's copy carries only in-frame clones and drops some. The sample lists around 95,000 clones, around nine tenths occurring once. Regarding this clone: Its antigen is not known.

The rearrangement links TRBV7-3 to TRBJ1-1; D remains unclear. The sample in question was peripheral blood, obtained on day 0 of AZD1222 vaccination. The sequence derives from an adult in good health. The DNA of the CDR3 is TGTGCCAGCAGGTGCCACACTGAAGCTTTCTTT. It translates to CASRCHTEAFF.